Listed below are T cell receptor beta chains from one sample, sequenced in a study of OX40 agonist ivuxolimab in advanced cancers. TCRdb's table, derived via immunoSEQ multiplex PCR, lists solely in-frame clones and lacks some. The table lists tens of thousands of clones, approximately 89% of them singletons. The specimen comprised CD4+ or CD8+ T cells sorted from blood, sampled in a trial of the OX40 agonist ivuxolimab. These receptors originate from an adult with an advanced solid tumor such as melanoma, head and neck, liver or kidney cancer. Each CDR3 is given with its conserved first and last residue.

cdr3_aa: CAGSSTGSTDTQYF; j_call: TRBJ2-3; v_call: TRBV28
cdr3_aa: CATSRGTSGTYNEQFF; j_call: TRBJ2-1; v_call: TRBV15
cdr3_aa: CASSQGSGGGYGYTF; j_call: TRBJ1-2; v_call: TRBV14
cdr3_aa: CASSLMGQSYNEQFF; j_call: TRBJ2-1; v_call: TRBV27
cdr3_aa: CASEPGQGYNEQFF; j_call: TRBJ2-1; v_call: TRBV19
cdr3_aa: CASTLYVGAYTDTQYF; j_call: TRBJ2-3; v_call: TRBV28
cdr3_aa: CASSWDRGLNYGYTF; j_call: TRBJ1-2; v_call: TRBV28
cdr3_aa: CASSIDLLISYNEQFF; j_call: TRBJ2-1; v_call: TRBV11-2
cdr3_aa: CASSQAAGGTEAFF; j_call: TRBJ1-1; v_call: TRBV4-2
cdr3_aa: CASSLDSYLETDTQYF; j_call: TRBJ2-3; v_call: TRBV28
cdr3_aa: CASSVVLGNNEQFF; j_call: TRBJ2-1; v_call: TRBV9
cdr3_aa: CAISAWDQPRHF; j_call: TRBJ1-5; v_call: TRBV10-3